This T cell receptor (beta chain) appears in the sequencing data of a study of blood T cells in healthy people across ages. Findings and limits, study-wide: Shifts in expanded clonotypes may have been confounded by donor CMV status, which was unknown.

It was with a sample-barcoded 5' primer and a J-beta primer mix that a second PCR of roughly 7 to 12 cycles was run. Template switching added a 12-random-nucleotide identifier to every cDNA molecule. MiXCR, applied by TCRdb to the 5' RACE reads, yields one record per CDR3 protein. The sample has about 400,000 distinct CDR3 sequences, roughly half seen once. This clonotype has just a few counts. Antigen unknown. V was cut by 0 bases and J by 9 bases, with 16 bases left in between. The CDR3 is 15 amino acids. CDR1 and CDR2 (germline): SGHDT, YYEEEE. This TCR came from a man aged 55-75 years in good health. The sample taken for sequencing was blood. J is TRBJ2-4 and V is TRBV5-6; a possible D gene is TRBD1 (5 bases). The CDR3, as DNA: TGTGCCAGCAGCTTGGAGTCAGGGCTAAAGGGCATTCAGTACTTC. Protein sequence: CASSLESGLKGIQYF.